The 10 T cell receptor beta chains below come from one sample, sequenced in a study of T cells after somatic rescue of genetic block. Using immunoSEQ multiplex PCR, the repertoire was profiled, and TCRdb retains in-frame clones only, with some absent. The table lists 13,000 to 15,000 clones, roughly 70% of them singletons. Source material: peripheral blood mononuclear cells (PBMCs). These receptors were collected from a man younger than 35.

V gene TRBV29-1 combines with J gene TRBJ2-4; 7 bases are shared with TRBD1. Germline assignment: CDR1 SQVTM and CDR2 ANQGSEA. There are 13 residues in the CDR3. With V trimmed by 6 bases and J by 8 bases, 10 bases remained unmatched. CDR3 region: CSVATGSGDIQYF. The DNA of the CDR3 is TGCAGCGTCGCGACAGGGTCCGGGGACATTCAGTACTTC.

The V gene is TRBV7-3, the J gene TRBJ2-2; D perhaps matches TRBD1 (6 bases). V was pared by 5 bases and J by 2 bases, with 12 bases between. Germline CDR1 reads SGHTA; CDR2 reads FQGTGA. This CDR3 region has 15 residues. The CDR3 DNA is TGTGCCAGCAGCCGCCAACAGGGTAACACCGGGGAGCTGTTTTTT. This encodes CASSRQQGNTGELFF.

The V gene is TRBV6-1, the J gene TRBJ2-5; 11 nucleotides match TRBD2. The CDR3 runs 15 residues. CDR1 and CDR2 (germline): MNHNS, SASEGT. The ends lost 7 bases at V and 3 bases at J; junction bases unmatched: 7. The CDR3 protein is CASTEGTSGKETQYF. The CDR3 coding sequence is TGTGCCAGCACCGAAGGGACTAGCGGCAAAGAGACCCAGTACTTC.

This chain uses TRBV27 with TRBJ2-1; 12 bases are a match to TRBD2. The CDR3 has 16 residues. The V gene's germline CDR1 is MNHEY and CDR2 SMNVEV (reference sequence). J gave up 7 bases and V 1 base, and 5 bases lay outside the gene matches. The CDR3 protein is CASSLFLAGGRNEQFF. CDR3 in DNA: TGTGCCAGCAGTTTATTCCTAGCGGGGGGGCGAAATGAGCAGTTCTTC.

The rearrangement joins TRBV6-6 to TRBJ1-4; D remains ambiguous. Trimming stripped 6 bases from V and 5 bases from J, with 13 bases between. The CDR3 extends over 14 amino acids. CDR1 and CDR2 from the germline V gene are MNHNY and SVGAGI (reference sequence). The CDR3 DNA is TGTGCCAGCAGGCGTCGAGGACGGAATGAAAAACTGTTTTTT. Protein: CASRRRGRNEKLFF.

This clone showed up just once. The chain is built from TRBV19 and TRBJ1-1; D is unresolved. This CDR3 has 15 amino acids. V dropped 0 bases and J dropped 0 bases, with 8 bases sitting between them. Germline lookup yields CDR1 LNHDA and CDR2 SQIVND (reference sequence). This CDR3 reads CASSIDRTMNTEAFF. The DNA for the CDR3 is TGTGCCAGTAGTATAGATCGGACTATGAACACTGAAGCTTTCTTT.

The rearrangement uses TRBV4-1 and TRBJ1-4, with TRBD1 identical over 7 bases. Per germline, CDR1 MGHRA and CDR2 YSYEKL. V lost 9 bases to trimming and J lost 5 bases; unmatched junction nucleotides: 9. The CDR3 totals 14 residues. The CDR3 nucleotides are TGCGCCAGTTCCTTCAGGGGGATCAATGAAAAACTGTTTTTT. This codes for CASSFRGINEKLFF.

V and J are TRBV5-5 and TRBJ2-5; D not resolved. This CDR3 has 12 residues. V was clipped by 4 bases and J by 5 bases, with 9 bases between them. Germline CDR1 reads SGHKS; CDR2 reads YYEKEE (reference sequence). This CDR3 is CASSKRVETQYF. In DNA, the CDR3 is TGTGCCAGCAGCAAAAGGGTGGAGACCCAGTACTTC.

The V and J genes are TRBV28 and TRBJ2-7; D might be TRBD2 (7 bases). The CDR3 has 16 residues. V was pared by 7 bases and J by 2 bases, with 21 bases between. Germline V gene data show CDR1 as MDHEN and CDR2 as SYDVKM. The CDR3 DNA follows: TGTGCCAGCACCCTCGCGGGGGCGCGGAATACCTACGAGCAGTACTTC. Encoded protein: CASTLAGARNTYEQYF.

V and J are TRBV6-1 and TRBJ2-7, with 8 positions matching TRBD1. Per the germline V gene, CDR1 is MNHNS and CDR2 is SASEGT. This CDR3 region has 13 residues. J gave up 5 bases and V 6 bases, and 6 bases lay outside the gene matches. As DNA, the CDR3 is TGTGCCAGCAGCTACTACAGGGGGAACGAGCAGTACTTC. Residues: CASSYYRGNEQYF.